The 28 T cell receptor beta chains presented below share a single source sample, sequenced in a study of T cell changes during pregnancy in multiple sclerosis. Clones were sequenced by immunoSEQ multiplex PCR, and TCRdb holds only the in-frame ones, with some missing. Of more than 45,000 clones listed, roughly 90% are singletons. This material consisted of CD4+ T cells from peripheral blood mononuclear cells, taken after pregnancy. The receptors here all came from a female donor with multiple sclerosis, enrolled in a pregnancy study.

The V and J genes are TRBV6-5 and TRBJ1-1; D gene uncertain. V lost 2 bases and J 11 bases, leaving 12 bases between the germline ends. The germline V gene encodes CDR1 MNHEY and CDR2 SVGAGI. The CDR3 covers 12 residues. The CDR3 here is CASSYTLAFAFF. As DNA, the CDR3 is TGTGCCAGCAGTTACACCCTAGCGTTTGCTTTCTTT.

V is TRBV5-4 and J is TRBJ2-2, with D unresolved. The CDR3 sequence is 12 residues long. Per the germline V gene, CDR1 is SGHNT and CDR2 is YYREEE (reference sequence). The V and J ends lost 4 bases and 6 bases respectively, with 7 bases between them. The CDR3 DNA sequence: TGTGCCAGCAGCCCCTATCCCGGGGAGCTGTTTTTT. Its translation is CASSPYPGELFF. Filled out from reference TRBV5-4 and TRBJ2-2, the complete variable domain reads ETGVTQSPTHLIKTRGQQVTLRCSSQSGHNTVSWYQQALGQGPQFIFQYYREEENGRGNFPPRFSGLQFPNYSSELNVNALELDDSALYLCASSPYPGELFFGEGSRLTVL.

The V gene is TRBV18, the J gene TRBJ1-1; D unresolved. The CDR3 runs 13 residues. Trimming left V 2 bases short and J 3 bases short, with 7 bases between. Germline loops: CDR1 KGHSH, CDR2 LQKENI. CDR3 in DNA: TGTGCCAGCTCACCAATGCAGGACACTGAAGCTTTCTTT. This translates into CASSPMQDTEAFF.

V gene TRBV9 combines with J gene TRBJ2-5, with TRBD2 matching 7 bases. This CDR3 is built from 13 residues. Germline V lookup: CDR1 SGDLS, CDR2 YYNGEE. Unmatched junction bases numbered 5, after V lost 4 bases and J lost 5 bases. CDR3 in amino acids: CASSLDGGETQYF. Here the CDR3 DNA reads TGTGCCAGCAGCCTAGACGGGGGGGAGACCCAGTACTTC.

This chain's CDR3 is CASSPRPDRMGDTQYF. CDR3 in DNA: TGTGCCAGCTCACCACGGCCAGACAGGATGGGAGATACGCAGTATTTT. V usage is TRBV18 and J usage is TRBJ2-3, with a possible D match to TRBD1 (6 bases). V lost 1 base and J lost 5, with 16 bases in between. Germline V lookup: CDR1 KGHSH, CDR2 LQKENI. This CDR3 has 16 amino acids.

This chain links TRBV4-1 with TRBJ2-3; 8 bases line up with TRBD2. This CDR3 has 17 residues. Germline-derived CDR1 and CDR2 are MGHRA and YSYEKL. Losses at the gene ends were 3 bases for V and 0 bases for J; bases not matched to a gene: 8. In DNA, the CDR3 is TGCGCCAGCAGCCAGAATAGCGGGGCGGGTAGCACAGATACGCAGTATTTT. It specifies CASSQNSGAGSTDTQYF.

The chain carries TRBV9 and TRBJ2-7; maybe TRBD1 (6 bases). Per germline, CDR1 SGDLS and CDR2 YYNGEE. V gave up 4 bases and J gave up 0 bases, with 11 bases separating them. CDR3 length: 14 residues. CDR3 loop: CASSFRGNSYEQYF. CDR3 nucleotide sequence: TGTGCCAGCAGCTTCAGGGGAAACTCCTACGAGCAGTACTTC.

The chain joins TRBV7-6 to TRBJ1-2, with a weak D call TRBD1 (6 bases). The CDR3 totals 17 residues. With 1 base removed from V and 2 bases from J, the gap between germline ends came to 17 bases. Looked up from germline, CDR1 is SGHVS and CDR2 is FNYEAQ. CDR3 region: CASSLVPRGGANYGYTF. DNA of the CDR3: TGTGCCAGCAGCTTAGTACCTAGAGGGGGGGCGAACTATGGCTACACCTTC.

V gene TRBV5-4 combines with J gene TRBJ1-6, with D possibly TRBD1 on 5 matching bases. Trimming left V 4 bases short and J 8 bases short, with 19 bases between. Germline CDR1 and CDR2: SGHNT and YYREEE (reference sequence). This CDR3 region has 16 residues. This CDR3 reads CASSRSPWGSDSPLHF. The CDR3 nucleotides read TGTGCCAGCAGCAGGTCACCGTGGGGCAGTGATTCACCCCTCCACTTT.

This chain uses TRBV11-3 with TRBJ1-1; TRBD1 might be the D (5 bases). This CDR3 is built from 14 residues. The germline V gene has CDR1 SGHNT and CDR2 YENEEA. Trimming pared 5 bases from V and 1 base from J, leaving 11 bases between. The CDR3 spells CASSAGLTNTEAFF. The CDR3 region has the DNA TGTGCCAGCAGCGCGGGACTCACGAACACTGAAGCTTTCTTT.

This clone showed up just once. This chain connects TRBV4-2 to TRBJ1-2; 7 nucleotides agree with TRBD1. The V gene end was trimmed by 4 bases and the J gene end by 2 bases; junction bases not matched to a gene: 16. The CDR3 covers 18 residues. Per the germline V gene, CDR1 is LGHNA and CDR2 is YNFKEQ. The CDR3 protein is CASSRQAEQGTANYGYTF. The CDR3 nucleotides are TGTGCCAGCAGCCGTCAAGCCGAACAGGGGACAGCGAACTATGGCTACACCTTC.

V is TRBV9 and J is TRBJ2-3, with TRBD2 matching 13 bases. Looked up from germline, CDR1 is SGDLS and CDR2 is YYNGEE. This CDR3 contains 17 residues. V trimming: 1 base; J trimming: 5 bases; junction bases outside the gene matches: 7. DNA of the CDR3: TGTGCCAGCAGCGTATACGACCGGACTAGCGGGGGAGATACGCAGTATTTT. This sequence encodes CASSVYDRTSGGDTQYF.

This rearrangement joins TRBV7-2 to TRBJ2-3; D may be TRBD1 (5 bases). CDR1 is SGHTA, CDR2 FQGNSA, per germline. CDR3 size: 15 residues. The V and J ends lost 5 bases and 3 bases respectively, with 15 bases between them. CDR3 coding DNA: TGTGCCAGCAGCCCTAATGGCAGGGAAACAGATACGCAGTATTTT. Protein: CASSPNGRETDTQYF.

The gene calls are TRBV9 and TRBJ1-1, with D tentatively TRBD1 (5 bases). This CDR3 region has 11 residues. Between the trimmed V and J ends, which lost 4 bases and 6 bases, there was a span of 7 bases. The germline CDR1 and CDR2 sequences are SGDLS and YYNGEE. CDR3 nucleotide sequence: TGTGCCAGCAGCACAGGCCCTGAAGCTTTCTTT. This sequence encodes CASSTGPEAFF.

V usage is TRBV6-1 and J usage is TRBJ2-7; unclear D gene. Deletions cut 1 base from V and 3 bases from J, with 13 bases between. This CDR3 is 15 amino acids long. CDR1 and CDR2 from the germline V gene are MNHNS and SASEGT. CDR3 region: CASSEGPGARYEQYF. The CDR3 DNA is TGTGCCAGCAGTGAAGGGCCCGGAGCTCGCTACGAGCAGTACTTC.

The CDR3 is CASSLAHGYNEQFF. For the CDR3, the DNA is TGTGCCAGCAGCTTAGCTCACGGCTACAATGAGCAGTTCTTC. The chain carries TRBV7-9 and TRBJ2-1; D remains unclear. Between the trimmed V and J ends, which lost 0 bases and 3 bases, there was a span of 6 bases. The germline gives CDR1 SEHNR, CDR2 FQNEAQ (reference sequence). The CDR3 is made up of 14 amino acids.

The V and J genes are TRBV9 and TRBJ2-7, with 8 bases lining up with TRBD2. Germline V gene sequence: CDR1 SGDLS, CDR2 YYNGEE. The V segment lost 0 bases and the J segment 3 bases; nucleotides outside the gene matches: 5. There are 15 residues in the CDR3. The DNA for the CDR3 is TGTGCCAGCAGCGTAGAGGCGGGGGGTTACTACGAGCAGTACTTC. This encodes CASSVEAGGYYEQYF.

The chain employs TRBV11-2 and TRBJ2-2, with D possibly TRBD1 on 6 matching bases. With 6 bases removed from V and 0 bases from J, the gap between germline ends came to 20 bases. The CDR3 has 18 residues. Germline V lookup: CDR1 SGHAT, CDR2 FQNNGV. The CDR3 loop is CASRSLPTGKANTGELFF. The DNA for the CDR3 is TGTGCCAGCAGGTCCCTGCCTACAGGGAAGGCGAACACCGGGGAGCTGTTTTTT.

This rearrangement joins TRBV2 to TRBJ2-3, with 8 bases that match TRBD2. With 3 bases clipped from V and 1 base from J, the junction kept 3 bases outside the gene matches. Germline assignment: CDR1 SNHLY and CDR2 FYNNEI. CDR3 size: 15 residues. Written as DNA, the CDR3 is TGTGCCAGCAGTGATGCGGGGGGTGGCACAGATACGCAGTATTTT. It specifies CASSDAGGGTDTQYF.

This chain joins TRBV2 and TRBJ2-3; D gene unclear. Germline V gives CDR1 SNHLY, CDR2 FYNNEI. Between the trimmed V and J ends, which lost 2 bases and 7 bases, there was a span of 7 bases. The CDR3 extends over 12 amino acids. CDR3 nucleotide sequence: TGTGCCAGCAGTGAATGGCCTTATACGCAGTATTTT. Its protein is CASSEWPYTQYF.

The chain links TRBV5-6 to TRBJ1-1; a possible D gene is TRBD1 (5 bases). Germline V CDR1 and CDR2: SGHDT, YYEEEE. Trimming took 4 bases from V and 5 from J, leaving 18 bases between them. The CDR3 has 15 residues. The CDR3 nucleotides read TGTGCCAGCAGCCCTAGGGTAATTGGGGGGACTGAAGCTTTCTTT. Translating gives CASSPRVIGGTEAFF.

The chain is built from TRBV7-2 and TRBJ1-4, with 7 bases matching TRBD1. V trimming: 0 bases; J trimming: 7 bases; junction bases outside the gene matches: 5. CDR3 size: 15 residues. The germline CDR1 and CDR2 sequences are SGHTA and FQGNSA. In DNA, the CDR3 is TGTGCCAGCAGCTTAGCGGGCACAGGGGTTGAAAAACTGTTTTTT. Its translation: CASSLAGTGVEKLFF.

The CDR3 loop reads CASSIGLAGSGELFF. CDR3 sequence (DNA): TGTGCCAGTAGTATTGGGCTAGCGGGGTCCGGGGAGCTGTTTTTT. The rearrangement links TRBV19 to TRBJ2-2; 9 nucleotides align to TRBD2. V was pared by 3 bases and J by 6 bases, with 5 bases of the junction left unmatched. CDR1 is LNHDA and CDR2 is SQIVND in the germline V gene (reference sequence). The CDR3 loop spans 15 amino acids.

The rearrangement joins TRBV30 to TRBJ2-7, with D tentatively TRBD1 (6 bases). From germline, CDR1 is GTSNPN and CDR2 SVGIG (reference sequence). Trimming left V 5 bases short and J 6 bases short, with 20 bases between. This CDR3 region has 14 residues. The DNA for the CDR3 is TGTGCCTGGGCTGGGGGCAGGGCCACTGGCGAGCAGTACTTC. Translation: CAWAGGRATGEQYF. The whole variable domain, remainder taken from reference TRBV30 and TRBJ2-7, is SQTIHQWPATLVQPVGSPLSLECTVEGTSNPNLYWYRQAAGRGLQLLFYSVGIGQISSEVPQNLSASRPQDRQFILSSKKLLLSDSGFYLCAWAGGRATGEQYFGPGTRLTVT.

The V call is TRBV6-5, the J call TRBJ2-7; D perhaps matches TRBD2 (6 bases). CDR1 and CDR2 (germline): MNHEY, SVGAGI. V lost 5 bases and J 2 bases, leaving 13 bases between the germline ends. CDR3 size: 14 residues. The CDR3 here is CASSLGLPAYEQYF. The CDR3 DNA follows: TGTGCCAGCAGTCTCGGACTACCCGCCTACGAGCAGTACTTC.

This chain links TRBV2 with TRBJ1-3; D is undetermined. The CDR3 length is 15 residues. Germline-derived CDR1 and CDR2 are SNHLY and FYNNEI. Trimming removed 6 bases at V and 0 bases at J, with 12 bases between. Written as DNA, the CDR3 is TGTGCCAGCAGCCCAACACAGTACTCTGGAAACACCATATATTTT. It specifies CASSPTQYSGNTIYF.

The chain is built from TRBV5-6 and TRBJ1-6; TRBD1 is a possible D gene (5 bases). CDR3 size: 13 residues. Germline V gene sequence: CDR1 SGHDT, CDR2 YYEEEE. V lost 1 base, J lost 7 bases, and 6 bases lay in between. The DNA for the CDR3 is TGTGCCAGCAGCTTGCAGGGAAATTCACCCCTCCACTTT. Translation gives CASSLQGNSPLHF.

The chain couples TRBV11-2 to TRBJ2-3; no firm D call. V gave up 5 bases and J gave up 7 bases, with 10 bases separating them. Germline V gene lookup returns CDR1 SGHAT and CDR2 FQNNGV. This CDR3 has 12 amino acids. The CDR3 here is CASSALLNTQYF. The CDR3 DNA follows: TGTGCCAGCAGCGCACTACTTAATACGCAGTATTTT. Full variable domain (missing parts from reference TRBV11-2 and TRBJ2-3): EAGVAQSPRYKIIEKRQSVAFWCNPISGHATLYWYQQILGQGPKLLIQFQNNGVVDDSQLPKDRFSAERLKGVDSTLKIQPAKLEDSAVYLCASSALLNTQYFGPGTRLTVL.